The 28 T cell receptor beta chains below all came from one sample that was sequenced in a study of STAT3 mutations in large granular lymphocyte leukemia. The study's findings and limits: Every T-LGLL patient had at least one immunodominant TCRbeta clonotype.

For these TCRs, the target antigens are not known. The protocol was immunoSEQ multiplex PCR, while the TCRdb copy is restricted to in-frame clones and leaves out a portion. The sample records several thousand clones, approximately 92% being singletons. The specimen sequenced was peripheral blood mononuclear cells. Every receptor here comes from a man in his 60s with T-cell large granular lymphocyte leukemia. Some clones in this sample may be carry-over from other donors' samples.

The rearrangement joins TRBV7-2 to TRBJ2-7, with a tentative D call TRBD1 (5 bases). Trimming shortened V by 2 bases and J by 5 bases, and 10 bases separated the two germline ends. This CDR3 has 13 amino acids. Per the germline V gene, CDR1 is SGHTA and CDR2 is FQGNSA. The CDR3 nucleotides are TGTGCCAGCAGCTTAAGCAGGGTTGACGAGCAGTACTTC. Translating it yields CASSLSRVDEQYF.

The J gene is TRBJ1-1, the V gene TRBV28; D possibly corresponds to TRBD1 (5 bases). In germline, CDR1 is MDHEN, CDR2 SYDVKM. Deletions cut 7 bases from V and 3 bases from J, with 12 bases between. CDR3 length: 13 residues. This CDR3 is CASMPGHDTEAFF. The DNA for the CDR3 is TGTGCCAGCATGCCCGGACACGACACTGAAGCTTTCTTT.

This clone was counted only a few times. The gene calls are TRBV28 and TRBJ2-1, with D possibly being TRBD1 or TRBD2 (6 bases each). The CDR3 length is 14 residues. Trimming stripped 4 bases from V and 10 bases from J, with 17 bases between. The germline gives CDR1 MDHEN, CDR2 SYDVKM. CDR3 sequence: CASSSGGGLREQFF. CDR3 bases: TGTGCCAGCAGTTCCGGGGGCGGTCTGAGGGAGCAGTTCTTC.

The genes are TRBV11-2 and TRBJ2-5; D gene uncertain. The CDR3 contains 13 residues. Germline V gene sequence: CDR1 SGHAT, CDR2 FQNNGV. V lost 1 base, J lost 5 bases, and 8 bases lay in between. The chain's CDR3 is CASSLAGVETQYF. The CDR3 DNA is TGTGCCAGCAGCTTAGCTGGAGTGGAGACCCAGTACTTC.

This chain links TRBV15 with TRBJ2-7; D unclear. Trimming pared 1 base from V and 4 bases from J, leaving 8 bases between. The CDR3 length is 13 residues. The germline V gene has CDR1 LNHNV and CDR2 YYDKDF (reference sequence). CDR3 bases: TGTGCCACCAGCAGAGGGACGTCATACGAGCAGTACTTC. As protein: CATSRGTSYEQYF.

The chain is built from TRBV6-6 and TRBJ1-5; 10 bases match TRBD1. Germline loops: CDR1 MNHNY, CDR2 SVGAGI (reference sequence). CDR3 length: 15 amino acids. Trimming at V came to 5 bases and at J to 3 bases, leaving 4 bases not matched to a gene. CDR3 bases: TGTGCCAGCAGTCACGGACAGGGGGTCAATCAGCCCCAGCATTTT. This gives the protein CASSHGQGVNQPQHF.

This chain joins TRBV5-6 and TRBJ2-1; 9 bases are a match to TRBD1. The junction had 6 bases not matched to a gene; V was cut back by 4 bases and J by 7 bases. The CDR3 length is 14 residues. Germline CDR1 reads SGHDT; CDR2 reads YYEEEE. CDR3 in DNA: TGTGCCAGCAGCACAGGGGGCCGATGGAATGAGCAGTTCTTC. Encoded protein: CASSTGGRWNEQFF.

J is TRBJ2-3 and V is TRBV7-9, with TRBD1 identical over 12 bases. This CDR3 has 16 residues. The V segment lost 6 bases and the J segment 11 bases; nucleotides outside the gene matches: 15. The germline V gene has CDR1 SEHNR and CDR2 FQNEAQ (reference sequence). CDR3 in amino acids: CASRASGTGGAFRQYF. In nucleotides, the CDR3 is TGTGCCAGCAGGGCTTCCGGGACAGGGGGCGCATTTAGGCAGTATTTT.

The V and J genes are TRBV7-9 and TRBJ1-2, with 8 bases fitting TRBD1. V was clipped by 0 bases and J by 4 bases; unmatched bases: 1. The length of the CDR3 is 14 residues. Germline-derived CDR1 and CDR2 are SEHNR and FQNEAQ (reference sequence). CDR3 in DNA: TGTGCCAGCAGCTTAGCCGGACAGGGCTATGGCTACACCTTC. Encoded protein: CASSLAGQGYGYTF.

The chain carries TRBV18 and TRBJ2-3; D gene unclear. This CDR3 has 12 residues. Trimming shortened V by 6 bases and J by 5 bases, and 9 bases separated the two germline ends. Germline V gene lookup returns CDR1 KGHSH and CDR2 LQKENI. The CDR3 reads CASSQPVDTQYF. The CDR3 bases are TGTGCCAGCTCCCAACCGGTAGATACGCAGTATTTT. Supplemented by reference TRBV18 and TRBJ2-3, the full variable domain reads NAGVMQNPRHLVRRRGQEARLRCSPMKGHSHVYWYRQLPEEGLKFMVYLQKENIIDESGMPKERFSAEFPKEGPSILRIQQVVRGDSAAYFCASSQPVDTQYFGPGTRLTVL.

The CDR3 coding sequence is TGTGCCTGCCAACTAGCGGGCGTTCTTGGGGAGCAGTACTTC. Protein product: CACQLAGVLGEQYF. The V gene is TRBV30, the J gene TRBJ2-7, with TRBD2 matching 9 bases. CDR3 length: 14 amino acids. The V and J ends lost 6 bases and 7 bases, in that order; junction bases with no gene match: 13. Per germline, CDR1 GTSNPN and CDR2 SVGIG (reference sequence).

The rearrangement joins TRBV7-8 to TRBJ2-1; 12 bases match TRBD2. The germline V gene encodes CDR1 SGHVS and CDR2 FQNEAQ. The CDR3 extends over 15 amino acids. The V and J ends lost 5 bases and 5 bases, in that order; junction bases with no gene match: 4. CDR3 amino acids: CASSPRTSGNNEQFF. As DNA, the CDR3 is TGTGCCAGCAGCCCCCGGACTAGCGGGAACAATGAGCAGTTCTTC.

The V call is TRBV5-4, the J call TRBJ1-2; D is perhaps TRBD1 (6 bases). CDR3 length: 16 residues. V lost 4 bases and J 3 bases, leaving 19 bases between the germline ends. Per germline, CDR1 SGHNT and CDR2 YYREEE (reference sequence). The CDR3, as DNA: TGTGCCAGCAGCACCGGGGGGCTTCGTCGGGACTATGGCTACACCTTC. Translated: CASSTGGLRRDYGYTF.

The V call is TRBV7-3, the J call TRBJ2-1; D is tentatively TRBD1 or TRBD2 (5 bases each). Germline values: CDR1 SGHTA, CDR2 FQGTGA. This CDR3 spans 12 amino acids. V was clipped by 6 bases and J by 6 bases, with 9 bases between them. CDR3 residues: CASRGRSNEQFF. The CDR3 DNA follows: TGTGCCAGCAGGGGACGGTCCAATGAGCAGTTCTTC.

DNA of the CDR3: TGTGCCAGCGCCAAGGGAGCTAGCGGGAGGGCCAATGAGCAGTTCTTC. It specifies CASAKGASGRANEQFF. This chain joins TRBV2 and TRBJ2-1; TRBD2 matches at 12 bases. The germline V gene has CDR1 SNHLY and CDR2 FYNNEI. The CDR3 covers 16 residues. V was clipped by 8 bases and J by 6 bases; unmatched bases: 11.

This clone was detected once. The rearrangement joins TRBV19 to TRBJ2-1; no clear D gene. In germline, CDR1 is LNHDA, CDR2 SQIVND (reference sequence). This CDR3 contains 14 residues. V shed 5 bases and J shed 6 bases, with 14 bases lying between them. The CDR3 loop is CASSSRLTVNEQFF. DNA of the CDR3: TGTGCCAGTAGTTCCCGACTCACCGTCAATGAGCAGTTCTTC.

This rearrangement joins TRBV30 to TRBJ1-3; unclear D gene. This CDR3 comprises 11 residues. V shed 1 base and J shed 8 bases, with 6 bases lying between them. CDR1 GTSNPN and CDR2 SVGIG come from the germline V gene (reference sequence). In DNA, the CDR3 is TGTGCCTGGAGTGCACTCTACACCATATATTTT. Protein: CAWSALYTIYF.

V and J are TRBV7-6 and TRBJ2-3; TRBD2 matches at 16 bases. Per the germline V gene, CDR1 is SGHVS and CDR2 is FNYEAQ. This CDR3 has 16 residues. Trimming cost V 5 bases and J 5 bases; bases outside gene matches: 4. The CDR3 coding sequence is TGTGCCAGCAGCCTCGGGACTAGCGGGAGGGTAGATACGCAGTATTTT. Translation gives CASSLGTSGRVDTQYF.

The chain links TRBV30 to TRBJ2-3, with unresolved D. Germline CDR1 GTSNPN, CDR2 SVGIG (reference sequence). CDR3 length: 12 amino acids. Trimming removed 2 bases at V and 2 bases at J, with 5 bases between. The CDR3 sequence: CAWSFNTDTQYF. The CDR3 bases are TGTGCCTGGAGTTTTAACACAGATACGCAGTATTTT.

The CDR3 DNA is TGCGCCAGCAGCTTGTCAGATACCTACGAGCAGTACTTC. Translated: CASSLSDTYEQYF. This chain uses TRBV5-1 with TRBJ2-7; unclear D gene. This CDR3 is 13 amino acids long. The germline V gene has CDR1 SGHRS and CDR2 YFSETQ. With 1 base removed from V and 2 bases from J, the gap between germline ends came to 7 bases. The variable domain in full, completed from reference TRBV5-1 and TRBJ2-7, reads KAGVTQTPRYLIKTRGQQVTLSCSPISGHRSVSWYQQTPGQGLQFLFEYFSETQRNKGNFPGRFSGRQFSNSRSEMNVSTLELGDSALYLCASSLSDTYEQYFGPGTRLTVT.

This CDR3 is CASSTDHTDTQYF. The CDR3 nucleotides are TGCGCCAGCAGCACAGACCACACAGATACGCAGTATTTT. The chain couples TRBV5-1 to TRBJ2-3, with no clear D. Germline CDR1 is SGHRS and CDR2 is YFSETQ. The CDR3 extends over 13 amino acids. V was trimmed by 4 bases and J by 2 bases, leaving 8 bases between them.

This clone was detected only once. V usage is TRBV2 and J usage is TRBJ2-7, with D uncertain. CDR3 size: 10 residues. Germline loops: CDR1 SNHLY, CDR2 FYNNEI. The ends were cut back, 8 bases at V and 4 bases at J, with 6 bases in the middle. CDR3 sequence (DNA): TGTGCCAGCGGCAATTACGAGCAGTACTTC. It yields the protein CASGNYEQYF.

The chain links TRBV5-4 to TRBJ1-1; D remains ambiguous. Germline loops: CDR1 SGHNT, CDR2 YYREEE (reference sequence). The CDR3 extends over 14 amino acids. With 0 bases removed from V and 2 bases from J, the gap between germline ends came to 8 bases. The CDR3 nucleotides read TGTGCCAGCAGCTTGGCCTTCCCAAACACTGAAGCTTTCTTT. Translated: CASSLAFPNTEAFF.

The CDR3 sequence is CSVVRTSSYEQYF. The CDR3 nucleotides are TGCAGCGTTGTTAGGACGTCCTCCTACGAGCAGTACTTC. This chain joins TRBV29-1 and TRBJ2-7; D ambiguous. This CDR3 region has 13 residues. Germline CDR1 is SQVTM and CDR2 is ANQGSEA. V lost 4 bases and J 0 bases, leaving 10 bases between the germline ends.

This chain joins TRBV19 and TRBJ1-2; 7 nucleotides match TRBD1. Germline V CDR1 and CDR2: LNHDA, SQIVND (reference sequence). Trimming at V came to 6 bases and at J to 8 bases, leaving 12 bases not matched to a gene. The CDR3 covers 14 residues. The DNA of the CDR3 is TGTGCCAGTAGAACCAGGGGGGGCTTCGGCGGCTACACCTTC. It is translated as CASRTRGGFGGYTF.

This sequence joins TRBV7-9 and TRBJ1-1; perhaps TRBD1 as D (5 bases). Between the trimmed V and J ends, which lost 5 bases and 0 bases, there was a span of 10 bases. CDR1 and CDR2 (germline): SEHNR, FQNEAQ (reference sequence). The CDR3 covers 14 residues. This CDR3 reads CASSLKQVNTEAFF. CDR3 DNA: TGTGCCAGCAGCCTCAAACAGGTGAACACTGAAGCTTTCTTT.

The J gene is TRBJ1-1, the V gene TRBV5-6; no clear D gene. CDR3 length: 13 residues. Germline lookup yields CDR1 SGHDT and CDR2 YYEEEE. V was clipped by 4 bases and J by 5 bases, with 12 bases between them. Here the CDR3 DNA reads TGTGCCAGCAGCGCTGGGAGAAGGACTGAAGCTTTCTTT. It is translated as CASSAGRRTEAFF.

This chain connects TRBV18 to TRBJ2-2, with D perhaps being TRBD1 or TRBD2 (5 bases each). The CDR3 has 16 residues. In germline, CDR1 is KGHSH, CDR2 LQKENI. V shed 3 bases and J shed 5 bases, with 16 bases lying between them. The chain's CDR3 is CASSPGRPGATGELFF. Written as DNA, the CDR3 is TGTGCCAGCTCACCGGGACGGCCCGGGGCTACCGGGGAGCTGTTTTTT. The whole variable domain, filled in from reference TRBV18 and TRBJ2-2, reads NAGVMQNPRHLVRRRGQEARLRCSPMKGHSHVYWYRQLPEEGLKFMVYLQKENIIDESGMPKERFSAEFPKEGPSILRIQQVVRGDSAAYFCASSPGRPGATGELFFGEGSRLTVL.